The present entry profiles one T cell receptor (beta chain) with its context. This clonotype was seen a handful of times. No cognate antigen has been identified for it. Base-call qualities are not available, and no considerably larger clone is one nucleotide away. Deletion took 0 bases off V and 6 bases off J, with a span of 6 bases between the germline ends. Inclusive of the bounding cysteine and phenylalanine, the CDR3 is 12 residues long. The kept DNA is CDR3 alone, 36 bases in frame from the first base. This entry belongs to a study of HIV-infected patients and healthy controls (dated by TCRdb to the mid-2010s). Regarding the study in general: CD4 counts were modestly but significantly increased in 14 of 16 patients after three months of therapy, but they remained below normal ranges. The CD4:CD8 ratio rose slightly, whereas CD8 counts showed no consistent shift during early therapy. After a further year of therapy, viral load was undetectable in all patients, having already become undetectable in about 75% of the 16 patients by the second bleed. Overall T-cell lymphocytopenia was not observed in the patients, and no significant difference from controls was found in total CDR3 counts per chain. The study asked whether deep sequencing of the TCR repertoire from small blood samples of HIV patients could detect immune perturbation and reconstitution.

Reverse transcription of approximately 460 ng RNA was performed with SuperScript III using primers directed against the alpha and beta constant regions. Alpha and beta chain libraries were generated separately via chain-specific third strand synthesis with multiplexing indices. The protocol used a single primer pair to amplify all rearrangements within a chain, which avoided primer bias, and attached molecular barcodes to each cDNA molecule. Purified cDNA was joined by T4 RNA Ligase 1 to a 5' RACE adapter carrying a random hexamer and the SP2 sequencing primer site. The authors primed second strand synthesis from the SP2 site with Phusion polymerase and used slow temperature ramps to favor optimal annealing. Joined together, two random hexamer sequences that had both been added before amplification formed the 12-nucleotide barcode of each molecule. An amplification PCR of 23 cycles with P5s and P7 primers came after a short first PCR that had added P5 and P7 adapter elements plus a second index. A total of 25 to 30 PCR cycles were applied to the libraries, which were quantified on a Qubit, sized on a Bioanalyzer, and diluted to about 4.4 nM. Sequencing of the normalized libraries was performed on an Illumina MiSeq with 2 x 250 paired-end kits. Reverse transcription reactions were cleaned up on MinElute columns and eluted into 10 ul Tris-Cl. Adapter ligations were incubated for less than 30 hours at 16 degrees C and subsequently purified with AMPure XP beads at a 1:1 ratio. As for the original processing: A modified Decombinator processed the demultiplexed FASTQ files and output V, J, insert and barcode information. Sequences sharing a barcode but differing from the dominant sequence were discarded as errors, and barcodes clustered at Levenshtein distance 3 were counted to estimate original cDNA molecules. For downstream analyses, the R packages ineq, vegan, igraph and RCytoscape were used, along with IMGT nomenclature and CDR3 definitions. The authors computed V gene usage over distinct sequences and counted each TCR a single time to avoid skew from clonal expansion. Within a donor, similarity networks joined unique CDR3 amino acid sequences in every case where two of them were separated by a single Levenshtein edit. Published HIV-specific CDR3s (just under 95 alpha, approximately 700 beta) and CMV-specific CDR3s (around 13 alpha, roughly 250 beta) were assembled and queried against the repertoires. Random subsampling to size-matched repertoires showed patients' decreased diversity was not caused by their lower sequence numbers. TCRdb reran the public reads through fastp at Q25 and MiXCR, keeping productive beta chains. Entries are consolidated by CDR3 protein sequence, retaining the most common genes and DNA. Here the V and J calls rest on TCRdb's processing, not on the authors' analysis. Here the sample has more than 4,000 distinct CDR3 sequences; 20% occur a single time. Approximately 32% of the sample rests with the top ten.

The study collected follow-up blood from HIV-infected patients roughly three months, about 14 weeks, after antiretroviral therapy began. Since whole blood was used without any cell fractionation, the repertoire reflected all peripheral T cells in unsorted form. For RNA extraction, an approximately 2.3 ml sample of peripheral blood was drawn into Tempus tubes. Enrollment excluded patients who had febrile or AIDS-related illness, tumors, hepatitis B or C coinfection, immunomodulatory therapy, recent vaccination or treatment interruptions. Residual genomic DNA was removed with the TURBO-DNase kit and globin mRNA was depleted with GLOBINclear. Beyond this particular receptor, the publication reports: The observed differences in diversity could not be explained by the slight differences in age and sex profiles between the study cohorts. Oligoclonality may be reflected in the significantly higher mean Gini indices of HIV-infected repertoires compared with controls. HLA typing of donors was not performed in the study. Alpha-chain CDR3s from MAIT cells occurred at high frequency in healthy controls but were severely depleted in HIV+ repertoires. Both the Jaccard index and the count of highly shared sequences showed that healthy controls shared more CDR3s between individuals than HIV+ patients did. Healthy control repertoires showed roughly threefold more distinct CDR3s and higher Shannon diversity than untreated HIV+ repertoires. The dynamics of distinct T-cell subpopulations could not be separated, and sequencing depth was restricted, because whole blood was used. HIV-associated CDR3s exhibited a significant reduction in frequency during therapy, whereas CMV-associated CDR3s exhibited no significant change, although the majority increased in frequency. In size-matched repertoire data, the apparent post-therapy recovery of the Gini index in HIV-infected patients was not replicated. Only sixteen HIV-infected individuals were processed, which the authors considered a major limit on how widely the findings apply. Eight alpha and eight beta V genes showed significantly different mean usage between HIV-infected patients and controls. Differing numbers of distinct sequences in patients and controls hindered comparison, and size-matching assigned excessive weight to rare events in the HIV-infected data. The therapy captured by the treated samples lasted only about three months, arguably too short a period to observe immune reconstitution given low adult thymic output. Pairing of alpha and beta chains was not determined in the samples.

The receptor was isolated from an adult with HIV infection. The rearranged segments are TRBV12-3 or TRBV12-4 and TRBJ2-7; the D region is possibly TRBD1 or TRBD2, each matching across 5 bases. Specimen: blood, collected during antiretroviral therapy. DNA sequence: TGTGCCAGCAGTTTAGCCGGGGCCGAGCAGTACTTC. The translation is CASSLAGAEQYF.